One T cell receptor beta chain is described in this entry. The antigen this receptor binds is unknown. Base qualities are missing; no much larger clone stands one base away. CDR1 and CDR2 (LNHDA, SQIVND) derive from the germline V gene (reference sequence). The CDR3, from cysteine to phenylalanine, totals 15 residues. Of the read, only the CDR3 DNA is kept; its 45 bases are in frame from base 1. Trimming at the junction amounts to 6 bases on V and 0 bases on J, and the germline ends lie 9 bases apart. The immunoSEQ Assay, a bias-controlled multiplex PCR, was used to amplify TCRbeta CDR3 regions from genomic DNA. Turning to the authors' computational methods: The number of nucleated cells in each sample was estimated from the amplification of reference gene primers within the assay. Sequence reads were collapsed and filtered to measure the absolute abundance of every unique TCRbeta CDR3 rearrangement. For each sample, productive Simpson clonality was calculated by taking the square root of Simpson's diversity index across productive rearrangements. TCRdb carries this immuneACCESS record with in-frame sequences only. Its versions omit some clonotypes, under half of them owing to an unresolved V gene in the studies checked, with the rest unexplained. V and J calls and clone size are those listed in that table; D and trimming were worked out from the DNA. This sample lists 300,000 or so clones; 70% to 90% were detected once. The ten largest clonotypes hold approximately 5.2% of the sample.

Enrolling through a virtual design, the prospective study's participants ranged in age from roughly 18 to 89 years and lived across about two dozen United States geographic areas. In the prospective study, cohorts were assigned on the basis of participant-reported clinical history obtained from a screening survey and a study questionnaire. Recovered participants in ImmuneRACE Cohort 3 were defined as having two consecutive negative NP/OP PCR tests, clearance from a healthcare professional, or resolution of symptoms. Each participant in the prospective study had whole blood, serum and a nasopharyngeal or oropharyngeal swab collected by mobile phlebotomists. Prospective study participants could optionally give additional blood draws and questionnaires over an approximately 2-month period. Prospective study blood samples were shipped either frozen or at room temperature before DNA extraction. This entry is derived from a study of blood T cell repertoires in COVID-19 (dated by TCRdb to 2020 to 2021). With respect to the entire study: Samples covering the acute and convalescent phases of COVID-19 were provided by collaborators in the United States, Italy and Spain. The material from the prospective study consisted of cDNA or gDNA derived from T cells, B-cell-depleted T cells, or PBMCs. Deeply sampled blood TCRbeta repertoires from subjects exposed to, actively infected with, or recovered from COVID-19 were included in the dataset. The repertoires were released in a freely available public database meant as a resource for research on the immune response to SARS-CoV-2. The samples were drawn from two sources: the first 160 participants of the ongoing ImmuneRACE study, and over 950 subjects contributed by 6 global collaborators. The sample metadata nearly always contained a de-identified subject ID, COVID-19 status, age in years and sex. Where available, HLA class I and class II types were obtained from metadata supplied by the sample provider rather than from assay-based typing.

Points the paper makes about the study in general: How much clinical and demographic metadata was included differed by source and by participant, and the metadata was provided uncurated.

The sequence came from a woman aged 25 to 39 who had recovered from COVID-19. Sequenced sample: PBMCs or T cells enriched from blood (not recorded which). The chain joins TRBV19 to TRBJ2-6, with a weak D call of TRBD2 (5 bases match). This receptor carries the CDR3 CASSPGNSGANVLTF. The DNA reads as follows: TGTGCCAGTAGCCCGGGGAACTCTGGGGCCAACGTCCTGACTTTC.